A selection of T cell receptor beta chains follows, all from one sample in a study of blood T cell repertoires in COVID-19. The data were produced by immunoSEQ multiplex PCR, yet TCRdb's version contains in-frame clones alone and is incomplete. The sample shows roughly 400,000 clones, nearly 90% of them seen only once. The sequenced sample consisted of PBMCs or T cells enriched from blood (not recorded which). These receptors all stem from a woman aged 18-30 years who had been exposed to COVID-19. Both conserved end residues are part of each CDR3. The order of the fields is clone size, V gene, D gene, J gene, CDR3 protein, CDR3 DNA. The D gene is left open where the match is weak. Some rows have no size entry. The others give once, few or many, or a class for an expanded clone.

abundance: once
v_gene: TRBV5-1
d_gene: TRBD1
j_gene: TRBJ2-2
CDR3aa: CASSGTGVETGELFF
CDR3nt: TGCGCCAGCAGCGGGACAGGGGTAGAGACCGGGGAGCTGTTTTTT

abundance: .
v_gene: TRBV7-2
d_gene: TRBD2
j_gene: TRBJ2-7
CDR3aa: CASSLHSGVGQYF
CDR3nt: TGTGCCAGCAGCCTCCATAGCGGGGTGGGGCAGTACTTC

abundance: .
v_gene: TRBV10-3
d_gene: TRBD2
j_gene: TRBJ2-3
CDR3aa: CAISERGGLAGGDTQYF
CDR3nt: TGTGCCATCAGTGAGCGGGGTGGGCTAGCGGGAGGGGATACGCAGTATTTT

abundance: once
v_gene: TRBV4-3
d_gene: .
j_gene: TRBJ1-6
CDR3aa: CASSQEADSSVGSYNSPLHF
CDR3nt: TGCGCCAGCAGCCAAGAAGCCGACAGTAGTGTGGGCTCCTATAATTCACCCCTCCACTTT

abundance: .
v_gene: TRBV5-5
d_gene: TRBD2
j_gene: TRBJ2-3
CDR3aa: CASSSPGLAGVTDTQYF
CDR3nt: TGTGCCAGCAGTTCGCCGGGACTAGCGGGGGTCACAGATACGCAGTATTTT

abundance: many
v_gene: TRBV2
d_gene: .
j_gene: TRBJ2-7
CDR3aa: CASRLAYEQYF
CDR3nt: TGTGCCAGCAGACTAGCTTACGAGCAGTACTTC

abundance: .
v_gene: TRBV3-1/TRBV3-2
d_gene: TRBD1
j_gene: TRBJ1-6
CDR3aa: CASSRASSGTGRNSPLHF
CDR3nt: TGTGCCAGCAGCCGAGCCTCATCCGGGACAGGGAGGAATTCACCCCTCCACTTT

abundance: .
v_gene: TRBV5-1
d_gene: TRBD1
j_gene: TRBJ2-2
CDR3aa: CASSWKGTGGAGELFF
CDR3nt: TGCGCCAGCAGCTGGAAGGGGACAGGGGGTGCCGGGGAGCTGTTTTTT

abundance: .
v_gene: TRBV7-6
d_gene: .
j_gene: TRBJ1-1
CDR3aa: CASSLAPAGDTEAFF
CDR3nt: TGTGCCAGCAGCTTAGCCCCGGCAGGGGACACTGAAGCTTTCTTT

abundance: .
v_gene: TRBV11-2
d_gene: .
j_gene: TRBJ2-3
CDR3aa: CASSRDSRGYTDTQYF
CDR3nt: TGTGCCAGCTCGAGGGATAGCAGGGGCTACACAGATACGCAGTATTTT

abundance: once
v_gene: TRBV19
d_gene: .
j_gene: TRBJ2-4
CDR3aa: CASSIAVAKNIQYF
CDR3nt: TGTGCCAGTAGTATAGCTGTAGCCAAAAACATTCAGTACTTC

abundance: .
v_gene: TRBV28
d_gene: .
j_gene: TRBJ1-5
CDR3aa: CASSLATGNQPQHF
CDR3nt: TGTGCCAGCAGTTTGGCTACAGGGAATCAGCCCCAGCATTTT

abundance: .
v_gene: TRBV2
d_gene: TRBD2
j_gene: TRBJ2-7
CDR3aa: CASVPAGGTSYEQYF
CDR3nt: TGTGCCAGCGTTCCGGCGGGGGGCACCTCCTACGAGCAGTACTTC

abundance: .
v_gene: TRBV15
d_gene: TRBD1
j_gene: TRBJ1-1
CDR3aa: CATSRGSPQGAQAFF
CDR3nt: TGTGCCACCAGCAGGGGTTCTCCACAGGGGGCCCAAGCTTTCTTT

abundance: .
v_gene: TRBV28
d_gene: .
j_gene: TRBJ1-1
CDR3aa: CASSLEGLNTEAFF
CDR3nt: TGTGCCAGCAGTTTAGAGGGCCTGAACACTGAAGCTTTCTTT

abundance: once
v_gene: TRBV6-2/TRBV6-3
d_gene: .
j_gene: TRBJ1-6
CDR3aa: CASSPQKYNSPLHF
CDR3nt: TGTGCCAGCAGTCCACAGAAATATAATTCACCCCTCCACTTT

abundance: .
v_gene: TRBV27
d_gene: .
j_gene: TRBJ2-6
CDR3aa: CASRAVSSGANVLTF
CDR3nt: TGTGCCAGCAGGGCAGTATCCTCTGGGGCCAACGTCCTGACTTTC

abundance: once
v_gene: TRBV3-1/TRBV3-2
d_gene: TRBD1
j_gene: TRBJ1-2
CDR3aa: CASSPTGGGYTF
CDR3nt: TGTGCCAGCAGCCCGACAGGGGGAGGCTACACCTTC

abundance: .
v_gene: TRBV7-2
d_gene: TRBD1
j_gene: TRBJ1-5
CDR3aa: CASSFTGGGNQPQHF
CDR3nt: TGTGCCAGCAGCTTTACAGGGGGAGGCAATCAGCCCCAGCATTTT

abundance: .
v_gene: TRBV6-5
d_gene: TRBD1
j_gene: TRBJ1-6
CDR3aa: CASSLGQGNSPLHF
CDR3nt: TGTGCCAGCAGCCTCGGACAGGGGAATTCACCCCTCCACTTT

abundance: .
v_gene: TRBV4-2
d_gene: TRBD2
j_gene: TRBJ2-3
CDR3aa: CASSQVGAGGDSDTQYF
CDR3nt: TGTGCCAGCAGCCAAGTAGGCGCGGGGGGAGACTCAGATACGCAGTATTTT